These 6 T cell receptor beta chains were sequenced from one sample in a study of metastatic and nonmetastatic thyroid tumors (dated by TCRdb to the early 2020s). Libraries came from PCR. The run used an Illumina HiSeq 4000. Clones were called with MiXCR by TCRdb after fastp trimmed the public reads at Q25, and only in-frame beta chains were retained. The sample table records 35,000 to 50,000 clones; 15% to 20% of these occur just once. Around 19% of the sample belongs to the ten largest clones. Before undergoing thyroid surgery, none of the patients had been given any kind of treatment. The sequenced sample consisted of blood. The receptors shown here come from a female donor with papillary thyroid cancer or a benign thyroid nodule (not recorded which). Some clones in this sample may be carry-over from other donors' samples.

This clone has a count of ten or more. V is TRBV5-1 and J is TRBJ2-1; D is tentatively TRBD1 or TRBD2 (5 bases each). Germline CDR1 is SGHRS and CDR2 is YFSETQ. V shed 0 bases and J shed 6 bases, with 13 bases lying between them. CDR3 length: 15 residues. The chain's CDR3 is CASSLAPGSGNEQFF. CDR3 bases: TGCGCCAGCAGCTTGGCCCCAGGGAGCGGCAATGAGCAGTTCTTC.

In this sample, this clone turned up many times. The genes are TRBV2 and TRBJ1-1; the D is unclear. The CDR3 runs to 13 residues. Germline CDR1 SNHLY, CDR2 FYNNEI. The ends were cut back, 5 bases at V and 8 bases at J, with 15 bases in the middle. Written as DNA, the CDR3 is TGTGCCAGCAGTCCAACATTGGGGAGGGAAGCTTTCTTT. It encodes CASSPTLGREAFF.

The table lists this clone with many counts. CDR3 residues: CASSSGRVSYNEQFF. The CDR3 DNA reads as TGTGCCAGCTCTAGCGGGAGAGTGTCCTACAATGAGCAGTTCTTC. J is TRBJ2-1 and V is TRBV2, with 10 bases matching TRBD2. The CDR3 spans 15 residues. The V gene's germline CDR1 is SNHLY and CDR2 FYNNEI. The junction had 5 bases not matched to a gene; V was cut back by 8 bases and J by 1 base.

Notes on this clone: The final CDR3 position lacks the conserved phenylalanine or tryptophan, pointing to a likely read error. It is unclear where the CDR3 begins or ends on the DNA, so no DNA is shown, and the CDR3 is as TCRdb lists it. This CDR3 reads CASVRDRASGR. The rearrangement uses TRBV2 and TRBJ2-6; TRBD2, the table's D call, lacks a check against the DNA. From its first to its last residue, the CDR3 has 11 amino acids. CDR1 and CDR2 (germline): SNHLY, FYNNEI.

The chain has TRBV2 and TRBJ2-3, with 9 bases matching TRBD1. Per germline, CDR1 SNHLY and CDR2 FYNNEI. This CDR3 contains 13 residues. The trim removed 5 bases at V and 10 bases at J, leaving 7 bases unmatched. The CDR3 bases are TGTGCCAGCAGTCCTAGCCGGGACAGGGCGCAGTATTTT. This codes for CASSPSRDRAQYF.

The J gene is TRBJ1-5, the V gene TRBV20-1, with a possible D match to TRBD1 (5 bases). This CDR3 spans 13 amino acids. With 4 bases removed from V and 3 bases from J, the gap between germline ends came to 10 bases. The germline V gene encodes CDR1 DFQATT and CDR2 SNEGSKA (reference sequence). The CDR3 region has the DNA TGCAGTGCTACAGGGTTAGACAATCAGCCCCAGCATTTT. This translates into CSATGLDNQPQHF.